The source of this T cell receptor beta chain is a study of CD8 T cells in Susac syndrome. Findings of the study overall: It was acknowledged in the study that its TCR sequencing and HLA analysis involved a relatively small number of individuals.

A quantity of roughly 0.5 to 1 ug RNA underwent reverse transcription using random hexamers. MiXCR, run by TCRdb on the immunoSEQ multiplex PCR reads, gives a single entry per CDR3 protein. Altogether a few hundred thousand distinct CDR3 sequences are present, 92% being singletons, with the ten largest covering less than 0.08%. On this clonotype itself: What it binds is unknown.

The CDR3 is 12 amino acids. The germline V and J ends were trimmed by 4 bases and 3 bases, with 9 bases remaining between them. The V gene's germline CDR1 is SQVTM and CDR2 ANQGSEA. The sequencing input was CD4+ T cells from PBMCs. The chain couples TRBV29-1 to TRBJ1-1; D possibly corresponds to TRBD1 (5 bases). The TCR originated in a human donor with multiple sclerosis. Here the CDR3 DNA reads TGCAGCGTTGGTTGGGGGGACACTGAAGCTTTCTTT. Its protein product is CSVGWGDTEAFF.